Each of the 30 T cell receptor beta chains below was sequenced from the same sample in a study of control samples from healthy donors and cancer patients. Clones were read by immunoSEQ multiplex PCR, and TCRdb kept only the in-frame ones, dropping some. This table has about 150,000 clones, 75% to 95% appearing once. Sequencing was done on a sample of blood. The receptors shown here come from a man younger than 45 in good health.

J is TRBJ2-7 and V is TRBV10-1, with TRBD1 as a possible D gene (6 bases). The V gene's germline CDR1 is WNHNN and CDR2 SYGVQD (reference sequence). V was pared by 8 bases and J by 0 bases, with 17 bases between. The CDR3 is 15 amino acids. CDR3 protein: CASETGGDTSYEQYF. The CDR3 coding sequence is TGCGCCAGCGAGACAGGCGGAGACACCTCCTACGAGCAGTACTTC.

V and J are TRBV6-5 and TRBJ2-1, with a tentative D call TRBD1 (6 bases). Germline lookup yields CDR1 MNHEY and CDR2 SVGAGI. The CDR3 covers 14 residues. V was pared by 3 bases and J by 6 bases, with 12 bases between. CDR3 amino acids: CASSYSRGGNEQFF. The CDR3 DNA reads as TGTGCCAGCAGTTATTCCCGAGGGGGCAATGAGCAGTTCTTC.

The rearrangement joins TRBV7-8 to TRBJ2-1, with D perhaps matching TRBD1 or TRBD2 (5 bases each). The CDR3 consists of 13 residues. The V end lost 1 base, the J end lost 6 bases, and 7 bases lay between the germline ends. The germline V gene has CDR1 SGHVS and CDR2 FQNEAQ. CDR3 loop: CASSLGGTNEQFF. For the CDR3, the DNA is TGTGCCAGCAGCTTAGGAGGGACCAATGAGCAGTTCTTC. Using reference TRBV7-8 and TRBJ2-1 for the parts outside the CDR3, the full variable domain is GAGVSQSPRYKVAKRGQDVALRCDPISGHVSLFWYQQALGQGPEFLTYFQNEAQLDKSGLPSDRFFAERPEGSVSTLKIQRTQQEDSAVYLCASSLGGTNEQFFGPGTRLTVL.

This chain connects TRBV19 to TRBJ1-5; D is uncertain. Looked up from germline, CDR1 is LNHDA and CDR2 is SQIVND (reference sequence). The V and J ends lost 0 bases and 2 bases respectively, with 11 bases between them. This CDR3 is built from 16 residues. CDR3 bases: TGTGCCAGTAGTATAGATGACGGTTTGGGCAATCAGCCCCAGCATTTT. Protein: CASSIDDGLGNQPQHF. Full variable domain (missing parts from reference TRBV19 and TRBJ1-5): DGGITQSPKYLFRKEGQNVTLSCEQNLNHDAMYWYRQDPGQGLRLIYYSQIVNDFQKGDIAEGYSVSREKKESFPLTVTSAQKNPTAFYLCASSIDDGLGNQPQHFGDGTRLSIL.

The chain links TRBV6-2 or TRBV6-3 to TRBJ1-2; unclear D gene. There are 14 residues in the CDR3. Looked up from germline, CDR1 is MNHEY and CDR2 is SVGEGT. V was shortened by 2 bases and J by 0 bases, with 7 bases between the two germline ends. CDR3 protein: CASSYRQPNYGYTF. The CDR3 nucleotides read TGTGCCAGCAGTTACCGCCAGCCTAACTATGGCTACACCTTC.

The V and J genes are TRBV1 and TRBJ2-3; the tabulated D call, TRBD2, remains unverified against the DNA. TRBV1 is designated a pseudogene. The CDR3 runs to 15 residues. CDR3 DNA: TGCACCAGCAGCCAAGTTGGAGGGAGCACAGATACGCAGTATTTT. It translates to CTSSQVGGSTDTQYF.

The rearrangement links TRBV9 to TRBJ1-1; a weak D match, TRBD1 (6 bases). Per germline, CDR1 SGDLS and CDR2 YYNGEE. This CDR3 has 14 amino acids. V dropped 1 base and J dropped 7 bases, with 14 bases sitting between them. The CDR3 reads CASSVSQGGGEAFF. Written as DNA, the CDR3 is TGTGCCAGCAGCGTATCACAGGGAGGGGGTGAAGCTTTCTTT.

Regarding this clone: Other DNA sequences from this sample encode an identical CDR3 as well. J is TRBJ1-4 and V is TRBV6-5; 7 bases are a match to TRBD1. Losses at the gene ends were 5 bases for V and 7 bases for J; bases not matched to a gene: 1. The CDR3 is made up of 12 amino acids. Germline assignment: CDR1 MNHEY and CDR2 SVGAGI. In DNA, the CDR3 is TGTGCCAGCAGTACAGGGGCTGAAAAACTGTTTTTT. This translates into CASSTGAEKLFF.

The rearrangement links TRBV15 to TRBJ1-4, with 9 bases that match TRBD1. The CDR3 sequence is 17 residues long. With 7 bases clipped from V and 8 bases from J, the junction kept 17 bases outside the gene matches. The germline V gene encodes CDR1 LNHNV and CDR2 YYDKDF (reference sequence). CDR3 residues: CATTNQDGNRGREKLFF. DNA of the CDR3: TGTGCCACCACAAACCAAGATGGGAACAGGGGGCGCGAAAAACTGTTTTTT.

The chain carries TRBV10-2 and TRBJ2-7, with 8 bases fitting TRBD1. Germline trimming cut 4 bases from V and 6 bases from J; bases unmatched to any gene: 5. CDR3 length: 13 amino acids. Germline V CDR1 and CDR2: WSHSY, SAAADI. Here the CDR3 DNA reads TGCGCCAGCAGTGGGCAGGGGGCGCTCGAGCAGTACTTC. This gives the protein CASSGQGALEQYF.

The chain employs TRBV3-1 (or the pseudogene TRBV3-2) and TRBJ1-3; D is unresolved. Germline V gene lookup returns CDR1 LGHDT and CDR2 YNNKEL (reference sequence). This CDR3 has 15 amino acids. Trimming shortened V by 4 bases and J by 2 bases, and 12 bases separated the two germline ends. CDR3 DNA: TGTGCCAGCAGCCCCACAAGGGAGGCTGGAAACACCATATATTTT. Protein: CASSPTREAGNTIYF.

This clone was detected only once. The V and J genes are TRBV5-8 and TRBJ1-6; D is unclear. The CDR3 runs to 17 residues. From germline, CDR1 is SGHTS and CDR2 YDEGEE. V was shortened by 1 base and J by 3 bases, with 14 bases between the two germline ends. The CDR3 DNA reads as TGTGCCAGCAGCTTGTTAATCCTAACCAACTATAATTCACCCCTCCACTTT. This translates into CASSLLILTNYNSPLHF.

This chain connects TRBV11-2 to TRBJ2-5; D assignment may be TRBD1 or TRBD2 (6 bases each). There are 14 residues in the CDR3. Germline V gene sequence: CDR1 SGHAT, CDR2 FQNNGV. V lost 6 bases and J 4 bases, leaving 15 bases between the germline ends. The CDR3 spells CASSRMGGPETQYF. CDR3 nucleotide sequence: TGTGCCAGCAGTCGAATGGGGGGCCCAGAGACCCAGTACTTC. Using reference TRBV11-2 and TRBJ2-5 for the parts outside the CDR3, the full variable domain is EAGVAQSPRYKIIEKRQSVAFWCNPISGHATLYWYQQILGQGPKLLIQFQNNGVVDDSQLPKDRFSAERLKGVDSTLKIQPAKLEDSAVYLCASSRMGGPETQYFGPGTRLLVL.

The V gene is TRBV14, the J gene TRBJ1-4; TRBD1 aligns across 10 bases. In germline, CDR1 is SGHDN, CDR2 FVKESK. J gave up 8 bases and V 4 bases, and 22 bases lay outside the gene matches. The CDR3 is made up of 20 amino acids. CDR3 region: CASSPKAGRQGAMRKEKLFF. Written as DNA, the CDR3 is TGTGCCAGCAGCCCTAAAGCGGGTCGACAGGGGGCTATGCGAAAGGAAAAACTGTTTTTT. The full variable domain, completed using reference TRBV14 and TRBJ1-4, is EAGVTQFPSHSVIEKGQTVTLRCDPISGHDNLYWYRRVMGKEIKFLLHFVKESKQDESGMPNNRFLAERTGGTYSTLKVQPAELEDSGVYFCASSPKAGRQGAMRKEKLFFGSGTQLSVL.

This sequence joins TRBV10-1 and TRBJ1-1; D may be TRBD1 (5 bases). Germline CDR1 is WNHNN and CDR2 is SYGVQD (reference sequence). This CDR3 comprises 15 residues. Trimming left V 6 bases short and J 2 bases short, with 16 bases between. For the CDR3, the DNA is TGCGCCAGCAGCGATGACAGAACAACCAACACTGAAGCTTTCTTT. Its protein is CASSDDRTTNTEAFF.

CDR3 nucleotide sequence: TGTGCCAGCAGTTACCAGAGCACCGGGGAGCTGTTTTTT. This encodes CASSYQSTGELFF. The chain is built from TRBV6-2 or TRBV6-3 and TRBJ2-2, with no clear D. Trimming took off 2 bases at V and 4 bases at J, with 5 bases between the two ends. The germline V gene encodes CDR1 MNHEY and CDR2 SVGEGT. The CDR3 loop spans 13 amino acids.

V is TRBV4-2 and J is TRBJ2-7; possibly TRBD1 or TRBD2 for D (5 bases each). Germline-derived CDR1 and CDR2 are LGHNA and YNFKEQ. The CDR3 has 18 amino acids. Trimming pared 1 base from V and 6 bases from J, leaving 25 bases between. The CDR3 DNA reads TGTGCCAGCAGCCAAGTCCGGGGCTTAGGGGACCCTCAGGTCGAGCAGTACTTC. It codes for CASSQVRGLGDPQVEQYF.

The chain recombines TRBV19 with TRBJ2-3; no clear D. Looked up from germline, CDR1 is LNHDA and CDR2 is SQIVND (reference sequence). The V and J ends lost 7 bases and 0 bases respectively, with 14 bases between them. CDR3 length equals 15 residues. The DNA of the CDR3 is TGTGCCAGTACCATAAGTGCTCCCAGCACAGATACGCAGTATTTT. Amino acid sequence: CASTISAPSTDTQYF.

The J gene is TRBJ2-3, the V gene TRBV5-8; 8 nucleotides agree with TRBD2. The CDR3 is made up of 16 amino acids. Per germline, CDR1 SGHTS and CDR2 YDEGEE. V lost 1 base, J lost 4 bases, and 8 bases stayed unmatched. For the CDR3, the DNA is TGTGCCAGCAGCTTGTGGGCGGGGGGCCCCGCAGATACGCAGTATTTT. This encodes CASSLWAGGPADTQYF.

The chain's CDR3 is CASSDRGYTGELFF. The CDR3 nucleotides read TGCGCCAGCAGTGACCGCGGCTACACCGGGGAGCTGTTTTTT. The V call is TRBV10-1, the J call TRBJ2-2; D not resolved. V shed 3 bases and J shed 3 bases, with 8 bases lying between them. Germline V gene sequence: CDR1 WNHNN, CDR2 SYGVQD (reference sequence). The CDR3 totals 14 residues.

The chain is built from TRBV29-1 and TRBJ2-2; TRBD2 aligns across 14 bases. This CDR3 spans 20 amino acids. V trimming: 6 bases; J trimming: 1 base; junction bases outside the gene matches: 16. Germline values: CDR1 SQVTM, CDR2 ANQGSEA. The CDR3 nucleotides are TGCAGCGTGGCTATCATGGGACTAGCGGGGGCCAAATTGAACACCGGGGAGCTGTTTTTT. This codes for CSVAIMGLAGAKLNTGELFF.

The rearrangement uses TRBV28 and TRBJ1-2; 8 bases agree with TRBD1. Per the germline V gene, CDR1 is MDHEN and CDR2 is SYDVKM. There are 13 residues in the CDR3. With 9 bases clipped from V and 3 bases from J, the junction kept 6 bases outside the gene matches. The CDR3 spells CASSDREDYGYTF. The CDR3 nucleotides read TGTGCCAGTTCGGACAGGGAAGACTATGGCTACACCTTC.

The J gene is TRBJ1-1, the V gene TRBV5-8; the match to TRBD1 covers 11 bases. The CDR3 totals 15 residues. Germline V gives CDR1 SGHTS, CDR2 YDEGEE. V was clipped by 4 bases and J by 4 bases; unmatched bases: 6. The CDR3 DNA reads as TGTGCCAGCAGCCGGACAGGGGGCAATGCCACTGAAGCTTTCTTT. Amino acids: CASSRTGGNATEAFF.

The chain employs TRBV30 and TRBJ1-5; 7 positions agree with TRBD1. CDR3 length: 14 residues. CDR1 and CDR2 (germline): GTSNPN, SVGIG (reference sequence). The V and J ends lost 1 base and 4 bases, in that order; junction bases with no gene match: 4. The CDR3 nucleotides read TGTGCCTGGAGTGGGACAGGCCTGAATCAGCCCCAGCATTTT. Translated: CAWSGTGLNQPQHF.

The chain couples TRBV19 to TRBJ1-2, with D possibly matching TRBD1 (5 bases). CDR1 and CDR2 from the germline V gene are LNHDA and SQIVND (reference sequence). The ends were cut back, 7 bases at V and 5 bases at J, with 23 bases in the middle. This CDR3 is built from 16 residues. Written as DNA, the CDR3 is TGTGCCAGTATCTATGGAGGGGCCCCGGGCCCGTATGGCTACACCTTC. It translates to CASIYGGAPGPYGYTF.

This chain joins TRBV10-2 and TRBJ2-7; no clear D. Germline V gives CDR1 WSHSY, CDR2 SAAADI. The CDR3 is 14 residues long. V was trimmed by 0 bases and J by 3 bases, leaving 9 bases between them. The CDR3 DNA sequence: TGCGCCAGCAGTGAGTCGGCAGGCGTCTACGAGCAGTACTTC. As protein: CASSESAGVYEQYF.

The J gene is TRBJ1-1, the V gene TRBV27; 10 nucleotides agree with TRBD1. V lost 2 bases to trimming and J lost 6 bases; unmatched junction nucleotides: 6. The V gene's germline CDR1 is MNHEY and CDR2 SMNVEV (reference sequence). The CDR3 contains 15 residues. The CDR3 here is CASSLETGGRSEAFF. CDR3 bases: TGTGCCAGCAGTTTAGAGACAGGGGGCAGATCTGAAGCTTTCTTT.

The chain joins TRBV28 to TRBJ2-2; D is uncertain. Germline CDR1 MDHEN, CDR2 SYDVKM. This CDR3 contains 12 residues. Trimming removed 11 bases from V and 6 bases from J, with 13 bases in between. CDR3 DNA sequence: TGTGCCTCCCATGGCCGGGCCGGGGAGCTGTTTTTT. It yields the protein CASHGRAGELFF.

CDR3 nucleotides: TGTGCCTGGAGTGTACTCGCGGGGGGGAACAATGAGCAGTTCTTC. This gives the protein CAWSVLAGGNNEQFF. V is TRBV30 and J is TRBJ2-1; 9 positions agree with TRBD2. Germline CDR1 GTSNPN, CDR2 SVGIG (reference sequence). The length of the CDR3 is 15 residues. V shed 0 bases and J 5 bases; nucleotides not matched to a gene: 5.

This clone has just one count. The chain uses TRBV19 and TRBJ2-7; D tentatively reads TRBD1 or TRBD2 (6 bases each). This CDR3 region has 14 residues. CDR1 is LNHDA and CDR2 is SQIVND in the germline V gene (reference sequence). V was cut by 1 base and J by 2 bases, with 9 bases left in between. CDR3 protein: CASSIGGGPYEQYF. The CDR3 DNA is TGTGCCAGTAGTATAGGAGGGGGGCCCTACGAGCAGTACTTC.